This TCR beta chain is from a study of blood T cells in healthy people across ages. Study findings and constraints: Significant beta diversity loss was already apparent by age approximately 37, declining roughly linearly.

PBMCs were isolated at a quantity of at least 6 million per sample. The amount of total RNA extracted per sample was at least 6 micrograms. As regards this clonotype: Its specificity is unknown.

Using a J-beta primer mix together with a sample-barcoded 5' primer, a second PCR was run for about 6 to 11 cycles. Tagging of each cDNA molecule was performed by a template-switch adaptor with 12 random nucleotides. TCRdb redid the calling of the 5' RACE reads with MiXCR, one entry per CDR3 protein. The sample lists about 1,600,000 distinct CDR3 sequences, around 39% occurring once. V was clipped by 4 bases and J by 4 bases; unmatched bases: 19. In germline, CDR1 is MGHRA, CDR2 YSYEKL. The CDR3 contains 19 residues. This chain connects TRBV4-1 to TRBJ2-7; 10 bases match TRBD2. The TCR originated in a woman younger than 35 in good health. Sequenced: blood. The CDR3 spells CASSLPLGYIQREGYEQYF. CDR3 bases: TGCGCCAGCAGCCTACCCTTGGGGTATATCCAGCGGGAGGGGTACGAGCAGTACTTC.